The clone carrying this T cell receptor beta chain showed up many times. This specimen comes from a study of T cells in Graves' hyperthyroidism and ophthalmopathy. About the research overall: Peripheral blood was obtained at initial diagnosis, preceding any treatment.

Researchers took RNA transcripts and amplified the TCR beta CDR3 regions from them. TCR CDR3 underwent first-round RT-PCR with the HTBI primer set. Using its own MiXCR run on the multiplex PCR reads, TCRdb lists one record per CDR3 protein. The table lists more than 300,000 distinct CDR3 sequences, 11% to 15% of them singletons. CDR1 MNHEY and CDR2 SMNVEV come from the germline V gene (reference sequence). The CDR3 totals 13 residues. Trimming pared 8 bases from V and 2 bases from J, leaving 13 bases between. Subjects aged 18 to 65 presented with newly diagnosed hyperthyroidism of less than 2 months' duration.

This clonotype was obtained from a woman aged 30 to 39 with Graves' hyperthyroidism. The V and J genes are TRBV27 and TRBJ2-7; the D gene could be TRBD1 or TRBD2 (6 bases each). Material: blood. The CDR3 loop reads CASLGGRPYEQYF. The DNA for the CDR3 is TGTGCCAGCTTAGGGGGGAGGCCCTACGAGCAGTACTTC.